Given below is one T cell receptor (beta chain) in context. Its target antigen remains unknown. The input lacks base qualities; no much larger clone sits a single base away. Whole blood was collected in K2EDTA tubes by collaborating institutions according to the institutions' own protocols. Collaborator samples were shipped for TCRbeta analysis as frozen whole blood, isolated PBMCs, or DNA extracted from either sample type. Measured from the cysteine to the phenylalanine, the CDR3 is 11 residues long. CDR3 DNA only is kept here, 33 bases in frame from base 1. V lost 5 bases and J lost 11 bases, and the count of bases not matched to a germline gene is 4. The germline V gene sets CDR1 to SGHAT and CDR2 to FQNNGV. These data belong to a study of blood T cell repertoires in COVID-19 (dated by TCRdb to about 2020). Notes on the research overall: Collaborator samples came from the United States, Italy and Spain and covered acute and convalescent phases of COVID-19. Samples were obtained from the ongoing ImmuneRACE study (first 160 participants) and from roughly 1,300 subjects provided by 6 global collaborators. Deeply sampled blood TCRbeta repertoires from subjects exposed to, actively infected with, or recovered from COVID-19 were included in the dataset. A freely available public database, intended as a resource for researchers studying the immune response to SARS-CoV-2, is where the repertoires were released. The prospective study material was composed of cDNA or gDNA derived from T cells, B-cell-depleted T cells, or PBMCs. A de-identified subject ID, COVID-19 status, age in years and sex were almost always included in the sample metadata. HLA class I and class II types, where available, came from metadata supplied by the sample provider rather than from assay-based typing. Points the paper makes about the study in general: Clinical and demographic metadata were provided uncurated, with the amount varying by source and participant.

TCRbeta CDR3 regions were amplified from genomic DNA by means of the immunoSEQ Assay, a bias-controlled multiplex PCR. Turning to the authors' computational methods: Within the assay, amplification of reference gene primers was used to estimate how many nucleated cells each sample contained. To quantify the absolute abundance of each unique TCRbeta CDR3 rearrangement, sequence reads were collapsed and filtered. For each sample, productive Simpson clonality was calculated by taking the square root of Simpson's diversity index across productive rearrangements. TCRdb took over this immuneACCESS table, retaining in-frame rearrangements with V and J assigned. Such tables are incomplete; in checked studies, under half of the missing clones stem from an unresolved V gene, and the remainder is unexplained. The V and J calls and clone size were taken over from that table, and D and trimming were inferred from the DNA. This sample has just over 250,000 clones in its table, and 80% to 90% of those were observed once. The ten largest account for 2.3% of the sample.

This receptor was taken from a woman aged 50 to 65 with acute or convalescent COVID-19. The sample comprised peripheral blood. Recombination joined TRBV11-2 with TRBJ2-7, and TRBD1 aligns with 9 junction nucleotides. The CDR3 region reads CASSHGQGKYF. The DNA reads TGTGCCAGCAGCCACGGACAGGGGAAGTACTTC.